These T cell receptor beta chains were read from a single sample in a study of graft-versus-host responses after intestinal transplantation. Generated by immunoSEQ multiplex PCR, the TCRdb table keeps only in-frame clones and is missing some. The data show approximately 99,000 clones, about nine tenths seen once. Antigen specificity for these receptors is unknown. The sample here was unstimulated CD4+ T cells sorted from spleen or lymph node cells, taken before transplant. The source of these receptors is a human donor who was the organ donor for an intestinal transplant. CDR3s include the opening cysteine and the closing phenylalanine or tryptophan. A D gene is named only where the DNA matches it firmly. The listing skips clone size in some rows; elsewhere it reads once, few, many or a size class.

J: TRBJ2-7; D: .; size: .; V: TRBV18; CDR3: CASSPIFSGKSYEQYF; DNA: TGTGCCAGCTCACCAATTTTTTCAGGGAAATCCTACGAGCAGTACTTC
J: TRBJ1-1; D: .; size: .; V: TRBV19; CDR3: CASSGREAFF; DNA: TGTGCCAGTAGCGGCAGGGAAGCTTTCTTT
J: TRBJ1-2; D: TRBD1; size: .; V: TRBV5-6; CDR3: CASSQQGALGYGYTF; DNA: TGTGCCAGCAGTCAACAGGGGGCGCTTGGCTATGGCTACACCTTC
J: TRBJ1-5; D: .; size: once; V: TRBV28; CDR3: CASSSPQGWGNQPQHF; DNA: TGTGCCAGCAGTTCCCCTCAGGGTTGGGGCAATCAGCCCCAGCATTTT
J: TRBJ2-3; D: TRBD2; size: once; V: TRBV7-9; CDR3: CASSLRRLAGGHTDTQYF; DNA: TGTGCCAGCAGCTTGCGGCGACTAGCGGGGGGTCACACAGATACGCAGTATTTT
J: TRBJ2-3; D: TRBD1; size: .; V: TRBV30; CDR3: CAWSMGTAGTDTQYF; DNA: TGTGCCTGGAGTATGGGGACAGCCGGGACAGATACGCAGTATTTT
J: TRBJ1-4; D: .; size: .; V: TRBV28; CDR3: CASTLGGINEKLFF; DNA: TGTGCCAGCACCTTGGGGGGAATTAATGAAAAACTGTTTTTT
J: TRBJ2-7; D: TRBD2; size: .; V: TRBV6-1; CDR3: CASIKRETYEQYF; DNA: TGTGCCAGCATAAAGCGGGAAACCTACGAGCAGTACTTC
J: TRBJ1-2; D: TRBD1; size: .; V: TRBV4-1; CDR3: CASSPFFSQGAQGYGYTF; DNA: TGCGCCAGCAGCCCTTTTTTCTCACAGGGGGCGCAAGGCTATGGCTACACCTTC
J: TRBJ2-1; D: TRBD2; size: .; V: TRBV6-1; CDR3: CASRGTSGTNEQFF; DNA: TGTGCCAGCAGGGGGACTAGCGGGACTAATGAGCAGTTCTTC
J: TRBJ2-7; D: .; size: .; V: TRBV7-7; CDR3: CASSRDTSYEQYF; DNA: TGTGCTAGCAGCCGGGACACCTCCTACGAGCAGTACTTC
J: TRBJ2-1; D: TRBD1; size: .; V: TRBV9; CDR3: CASSAKSGTGGNEQFF; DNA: TGTGCCAGCAGTGCTAAGTCGGGGACAGGGGGTAATGAGCAGTTCTTC